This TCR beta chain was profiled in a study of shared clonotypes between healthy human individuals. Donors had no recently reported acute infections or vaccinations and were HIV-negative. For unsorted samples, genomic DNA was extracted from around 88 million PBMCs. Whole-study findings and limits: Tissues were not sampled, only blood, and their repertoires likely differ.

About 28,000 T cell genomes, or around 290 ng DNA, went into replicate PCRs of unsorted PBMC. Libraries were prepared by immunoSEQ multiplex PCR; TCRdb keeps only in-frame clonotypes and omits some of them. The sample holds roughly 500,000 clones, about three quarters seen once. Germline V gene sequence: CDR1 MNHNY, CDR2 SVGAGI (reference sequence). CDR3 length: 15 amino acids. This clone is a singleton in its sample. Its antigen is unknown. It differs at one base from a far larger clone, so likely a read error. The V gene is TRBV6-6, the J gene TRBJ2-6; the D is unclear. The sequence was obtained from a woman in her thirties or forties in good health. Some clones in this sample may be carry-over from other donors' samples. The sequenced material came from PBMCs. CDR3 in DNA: TGTGCCGGCAGCTGGGCCGACTCTGGGGCCAACGTCCTGACTTTC. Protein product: CAGSWADSGANVLTF.